The 26 T cell receptor beta chains below all came from one sample that was sequenced in a study of identical twins. TCRdb independently ran MiXCR on the 5' RACE reads; one entry per CDR3 protein. The repertoire consists of about 700,000 distinct CDR3 sequences, with roughly 8% occurring once and the leading ten covering around 0.98%. The same data also went into a second study, on yellow fever vaccine responses in identical twins.

Sequenced input: PBMCs. These receptors were collected from a woman aged 18-30 years in good health.

The rearrangement joins TRBV15 to TRBJ2-5, with D maybe TRBD2 (5 bases). Per germline, CDR1 LNHNV and CDR2 YYDKDF (reference sequence). V dropped 0 bases and J dropped 5 bases, with 13 bases sitting between them. The CDR3 length is 15 residues. CDR3 in DNA: TGTGCCACCAGCAGAGATCGGGGTTCATGGGAGACCCAGTACTTC. Its protein is CATSRDRGSWETQYF.

The chain uses TRBV20-1 and TRBJ2-3; D might be TRBD2 (6 bases). Germline CDR1 is DFQATT and CDR2 is SNEGSKA (reference sequence). The CDR3 is made up of 12 amino acids. The CDR3, as DNA: TGCAGCCCACGGGAGTCGGCCGATACGCAGTATTTT. Protein: CSPRESADTQYF.

This clonotype was detected a few times. The CDR3 nucleotides read TGTGCCAGCTCACCAAGCATTAGGCGGGAAAGGGGTGAGCAGTTCTTC. It is translated as CASSPSIRRERGEQFF. The V call is TRBV18, the J call TRBJ2-1, with D tentatively TRBD2 (6 bases). Germline CDR1 and CDR2: KGHSH and LQKENI. Trimming removed 2 bases from V and 9 bases from J, with 20 bases in between. The CDR3 loop spans 16 amino acids.

This clonotype was found a few times. The chain combines TRBV9 with TRBJ1-2, with TRBD1 as a possible D gene (6 bases). Germline CDR1 reads SGDLS; CDR2 reads YYNGEE. Trimming left V 3 bases short and J 3 bases short, with 15 bases between. The CDR3 runs 15 residues. The CDR3 nucleotides are TGTGCCAGCAGCGCGGCCCGGGACACGGACTATGGCTACACCTTC. This codes for CASSAARDTDYGYTF.

This clonotype turned up a few times. Written as DNA, the CDR3 is TGTGCCACCACCCGACAGGGCCCTAATGAAAAACTGTTTTTT. Its protein is CATTRQGPNEKLFF. The V call is TRBV15, the J call TRBJ1-4, with TRBD1 matching over 7 bases. Trimming removed 7 bases from V and 3 bases from J; junction bases left unmatched: 5. The germline V gene has CDR1 LNHNV and CDR2 YYDKDF (reference sequence). The CDR3 is 14 amino acids.

This clonotype was found many times. The gene calls are TRBV15 and TRBJ1-5, with TRBD1 identical over 8 bases. CDR1 is LNHNV, CDR2 YYDKDF, per germline (reference sequence). CDR3 length equals 14 residues. V was pared by 3 bases and J by 7 bases, with 5 bases of the junction left unmatched. In nucleotides, the CDR3 is TGTGCCACCAGCAGCGACAGGGGCGTACAGCCCCAGCATTTT. Residues: CATSSDRGVQPQHF.

J is TRBJ2-1 and V is TRBV9, with 7 bases lining up with TRBD2. V shed 3 bases, J shed 5 bases, and the junction held 14 bases outside the gene matches. The CDR3 length is 17 residues. Germline V gene sequence: CDR1 SGDLS, CDR2 YYNGEE. CDR3 coding DNA: TGTGCCAGCAGCGCGGGCATCGGGGCTAGCGGTGACAATGAGCAGTTCTTC. Translated: CASSAGIGASGDNEQFF.

This rearrangement joins TRBV6-5 to TRBJ2-1, with unresolved D. CDR3 length: 12 amino acids. Per the germline V gene, CDR1 is MNHEY and CDR2 is SVGAGI. Trimming shortened V by 0 bases and J by 8 bases, and 5 bases separated the two germline ends. This chain's CDR3 is CASSYSFDEQFF. CDR3 coding DNA: TGTGCCAGCAGTTACTCTTTCGATGAGCAGTTCTTC.

In its sample, this clonotype was seen a few times. The junction and the germline gene differ at one end; a read error may be behind it. The chain combines TRBV20-1 with TRBJ2-1, with D perhaps matching TRBD1 or TRBD2 (5 bases each). The CDR3 covers 16 residues. Germline V gene lookup returns CDR1 DFQATT and CDR2 SNEGSKA (reference sequence). CDR3 residues: CSARGGSGSSYNEQFF. Here the CDR3 DNA reads TGCAGTGCTAGAGGGGGGTCGGGAAGCTCCTACAATGAGCAGTTTTTC.

This clonotype was recorded a few times. The genes are TRBV20-1 and TRBJ2-7; D may be TRBD2 (5 bases). The CDR3 spans 14 residues. Deletions cut 2 bases from V and 3 bases from J, with 14 bases between. CDR1 is DFQATT, CDR2 SNEGSKA, per germline (reference sequence). The CDR3, as DNA: TGCAGTGCTAGACCCCCGACTACCCTCTACGAGCAGTACTTC. Protein sequence: CSARPPTTLYEQYF.

This clonotype was seen a handful of times. The rearrangement joins TRBV30 to TRBJ2-1; 12 bases line up with TRBD2. The junction had 10 bases not matched to a gene; V was cut back by 0 bases and J by 1 base. The CDR3 length is 19 residues. The germline V gene encodes CDR1 GTSNPN and CDR2 SVGIG (reference sequence). CDR3 residues: CAWSVRLAGGTRSYNEQFF. CDR3 sequence (DNA): TGTGCCTGGAGTGTAAGGCTAGCGGGGGGGACACGGTCCTACAATGAGCAGTTCTTC.

The V call is TRBV20-1, the J call TRBJ2-5, with D perhaps assigned TRBD1 or TRBD2 (5 bases each). This CDR3 is built from 12 residues. Germline CDR1 and CDR2: DFQATT and SNEGSKA (reference sequence). Trimming took 6 bases from V and 5 from J, leaving 13 bases between them. The CDR3 region has the DNA TGCAGTGCCCTCCCGGGGACGGAGACCCAGTACTTC. This sequence encodes CSALPGTETQYF.

This rearrangement joins TRBV24-1 to TRBJ2-1, with D possibly TRBD2 on 5 matching bases. Germline V CDR1 and CDR2: KGHDR, SFDVKD. The CDR3 contains 13 residues. V gave up 5 bases and J gave up 5 bases, with 9 bases separating them. The CDR3 loop reads CATSGTSHNEQFF. For the CDR3, the DNA is TGTGCCACCAGTGGGACTTCCCACAATGAGCAGTTCTTC.

This clonotype has only a few counts. The rearrangement links TRBV28 to TRBJ2-3; 7 nucleotides line up with TRBD1. This CDR3 has 15 amino acids. Per the germline V gene, CDR1 is MDHEN and CDR2 is SYDVKM. The V gene end was trimmed by 4 bases and the J gene end by 6 bases; junction bases not matched to a gene: 10. The CDR3 sequence: CASSSETGTADTQYF. CDR3 nucleotide sequence: TGTGCCAGCAGTTCTGAGACCGGGACAGCGGATACGCAGTATTTT.

The rearrangement uses TRBV27 and TRBJ2-3; weak D call: TRBD1 (5 bases). V lost 8 bases to trimming and J lost 0 bases, with 12 bases between them. The CDR3 is 14 amino acids. Germline V gene sequence: CDR1 MNHEY, CDR2 SMNVEV (reference sequence). In nucleotides, the CDR3 is TGTGCCAGCTCCCCAGGGATGAGCACAGATACGCAGTATTTT. Protein: CASSPGMSTDTQYF.

The V and J genes are TRBV4-3 and TRBJ2-2, with D unresolved. Trimming shortened V by 0 bases and J by 3 bases, and 14 bases separated the two germline ends. CDR1 is LGHNA, CDR2 YSLEER, per germline. There are 17 residues in the CDR3. The CDR3 spells CASSQDFEAVDTGELFF. Written as DNA, the CDR3 is TGCGCCAGCAGCCAAGATTTTGAGGCGGTAGACACCGGGGAGCTGTTTTTT.

This clonotype was seen only a few times. This chain links TRBV2 with TRBJ2-1; TRBD1 agrees at 8 bases. The V segment lost 5 bases and the J segment 9 bases; nucleotides outside the gene matches: 3. CDR1 SNHLY and CDR2 FYNNEI come from the germline V gene. This CDR3 is built from 12 residues. CDR3 in DNA: TGTGCCAGCAGTAGGACAGGGATTGAGCAGTTCTTC. Translated, it gives CASSRTGIEQFF.

In its sample, this clonotype was seen a few times. The genes are TRBV3-1 and TRBJ2-7, with D hard to call. This CDR3 is built from 13 residues. Trimming took off 4 bases at V and 7 bases at J, with 14 bases between the two ends. Germline loops: CDR1 LGHDT, CDR2 YNNKEL (reference sequence). DNA for the CDR3: TGTGCCAGCAGCCCCTGGCGGCTCGGGGAGCAGTACTTC. Amino acid sequence: CASSPWRLGEQYF.

The genes are TRBV28 and TRBJ2-7; D not resolved. This CDR3 has 12 residues. V was trimmed by 6 bases and J by 0 bases, leaving 6 bases between them. The V gene's germline CDR1 is MDHEN and CDR2 SYDVKM. In DNA form, the CDR3 reads TGTGCCAGCAGGAGAAACTCCTACGAGCAGTACTTC. The encoded protein is CASRRNSYEQYF.

This clonotype has ten or more counts. The gene calls are TRBV25-1 and TRBJ2-3, with a possible D match to TRBD2 (5 bases). CDR1 is MGHDK and CDR2 is SYGVNS in the germline V gene. The germline V and J ends were trimmed by 1 base and 2 bases, with 10 bases remaining between them. This CDR3 has 15 residues. The CDR3 nucleotides read TGTGCCAGCAGTGAATTGGCTGACTACACAGATACGCAGTATTTT. This translates into CASSELADYTDTQYF.

In this sample, this clonotype turned up many times. This chain connects TRBV5-1 to TRBJ2-4; D might be TRBD1 (6 bases). With 4 bases removed from V and 2 bases from J, the gap between germline ends came to 10 bases. Germline-derived CDR1 and CDR2 are SGHRS and YFSETQ. The CDR3 is 14 residues long. The CDR3 region is CASSPQGTKNIQYF. Written as DNA, the CDR3 is TGCGCCAGCAGCCCTCAGGGGACCAAAAACATTCAGTACTTC. The full variable domain, rest sourced from reference TRBV5-1 and TRBJ2-4, is KAGVTQTPRYLIKTRGQQVTLSCSPISGHRSVSWYQQTPGQGLQFLFEYFSETQRNKGNFPGRFSGRQFSNSRSEMNVSTLELGDSALYLCASSPQGTKNIQYFGAGTRLSVL.

This clonotype has only a few counts. This chain links TRBV20-1 with TRBJ1-4, with unresolved D. Deletions cut 0 bases from V and 8 bases from J, with 19 bases between. This CDR3 spans 16 amino acids. Germline CDR1 reads DFQATT; CDR2 reads SNEGSKA (reference sequence). The CDR3 region is CSARDEAKAPLEKLFF. CDR3 DNA sequence: TGCAGTGCTAGAGATGAAGCGAAGGCACCCCTCGAAAAACTGTTTTTT.

The chain couples TRBV9 to TRBJ2-7; perhaps TRBD1 as D (6 bases). Trimming pared 4 bases from V and 5 bases from J, leaving 16 bases between. Germline CDR1 SGDLS, CDR2 YYNGEE. The CDR3 sequence is 14 residues long. CDR3 loop: CASSPWTDRNEQYF. Here the CDR3 DNA reads TGTGCCAGCAGCCCGTGGACAGATCGCAACGAGCAGTACTTC.

V usage is TRBV6-5 and J usage is TRBJ1-2; TRBD1 is a possible D gene (5 bases). The ends were cut back, 8 bases at V and 7 bases at J, with 14 bases in the middle. CDR1 is MNHEY and CDR2 is SVGAGI in the germline V gene. The CDR3 spans 12 residues. In DNA, the CDR3 is TGTGCCAGCTTCCAGGGCGGTGGTGGCTACACCTTC. Amino acids: CASFQGGGGYTF.

This clonotype was recorded a few times. The chain employs TRBV5-1 and TRBJ2-7; D not resolved. The CDR3 loop spans 14 amino acids. The V gene's germline CDR1 is SGHRS and CDR2 YFSETQ. The ends were cut back, 4 bases at V and 0 bases at J, with 11 bases in the middle. As DNA, the CDR3 is TGCGCCAGCAGCCTGGGGATGAGCTCCTACGAGCAGTACTTC. Translation: CASSLGMSSYEQYF.

V gene TRBV7-9 combines with J gene TRBJ2-3; 7 nucleotides match TRBD1. CDR1 and CDR2 from the germline V gene are SEHNR and FQNEAQ (reference sequence). The CDR3 is 15 amino acids. The V segment lost 3 bases and the J segment 1 base; nucleotides outside the gene matches: 4. CDR3 protein: CASSLGQPGTDTQYF. In DNA, the CDR3 is TGTGCCAGCAGCTTGGGACAGCCAGGCACAGATACGCAGTATTTT. Drawing the rest from reference TRBV7-9 and TRBJ2-3, the complete variable domain is DTGVSQNPRHKITKRGQNVTFRCDPISEHNRLYWYRQTLGQGPEFLTYFQNEAQLEKSRLLSDRFSAERPKGSFSTLEIQRTEQGDSAMYLCASSLGQPGTDTQYFGPGTRLTVL.